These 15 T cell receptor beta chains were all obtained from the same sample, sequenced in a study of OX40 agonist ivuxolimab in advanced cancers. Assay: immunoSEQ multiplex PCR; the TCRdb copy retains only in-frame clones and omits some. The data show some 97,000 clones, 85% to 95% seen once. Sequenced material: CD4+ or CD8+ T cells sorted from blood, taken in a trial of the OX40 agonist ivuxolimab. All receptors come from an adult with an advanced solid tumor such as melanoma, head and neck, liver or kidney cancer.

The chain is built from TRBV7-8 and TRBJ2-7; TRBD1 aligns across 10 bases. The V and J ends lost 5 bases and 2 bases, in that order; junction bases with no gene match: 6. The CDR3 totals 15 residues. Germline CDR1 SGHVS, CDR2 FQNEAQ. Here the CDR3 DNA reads TGTGCCAGCAGCCCGAGGGGACAGGGGACCTACGAGCAGTACTTC. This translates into CASSPRGQGTYEQYF. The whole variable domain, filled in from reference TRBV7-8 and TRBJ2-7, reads GAGVSQSPRYKVAKRGQDVALRCDPISGHVSLFWYQQALGQGPEFLTYFQNEAQLDKSGLPSDRFFAERPEGSVSTLKIQRTQQEDSAVYLCASSPRGQGTYEQYFGPGTRLTVT.

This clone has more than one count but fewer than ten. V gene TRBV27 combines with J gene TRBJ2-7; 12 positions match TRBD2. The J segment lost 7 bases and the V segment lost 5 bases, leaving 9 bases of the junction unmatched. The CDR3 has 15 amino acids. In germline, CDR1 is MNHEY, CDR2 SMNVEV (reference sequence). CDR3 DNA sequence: TGTGCCAGCAGTCCCCTAGCGGGAGGGCCGAGGGAGCAGTACTTC. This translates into CASSPLAGGPREQYF.

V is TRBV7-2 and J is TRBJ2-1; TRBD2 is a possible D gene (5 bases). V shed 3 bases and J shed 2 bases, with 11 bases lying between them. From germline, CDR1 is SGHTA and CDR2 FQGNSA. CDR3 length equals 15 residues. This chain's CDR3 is CASSFVFGAYNEQFF. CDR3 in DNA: TGTGCCAGCAGCTTCGTGTTCGGGGCCTACAATGAGCAGTTCTTC. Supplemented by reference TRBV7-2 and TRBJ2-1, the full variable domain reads GAGVSQSPSNKVTEKGKDVELRCDPISGHTALYWYRQSLGQGLEFLIYFQGNSAPDKSGLPSDRFSAERTGGSVSTLTIQRTQQEDSAVYLCASSFVFGAYNEQFFGPGTRLTVL.

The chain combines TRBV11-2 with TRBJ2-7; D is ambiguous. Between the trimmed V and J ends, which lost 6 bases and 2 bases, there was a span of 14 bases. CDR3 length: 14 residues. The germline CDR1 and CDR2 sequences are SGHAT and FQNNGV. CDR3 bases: TGTGCCAGCAGTTCGACCTCTCCCCCCTACGAGCAGTACTTC. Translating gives CASSSTSPPYEQYF.

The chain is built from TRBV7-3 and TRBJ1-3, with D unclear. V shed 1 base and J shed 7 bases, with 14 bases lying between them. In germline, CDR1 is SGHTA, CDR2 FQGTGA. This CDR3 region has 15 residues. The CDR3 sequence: CASSLNALGGNTIYF. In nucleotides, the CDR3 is TGTGCCAGCAGCTTAAATGCGTTGGGAGGGAACACCATATATTTT.

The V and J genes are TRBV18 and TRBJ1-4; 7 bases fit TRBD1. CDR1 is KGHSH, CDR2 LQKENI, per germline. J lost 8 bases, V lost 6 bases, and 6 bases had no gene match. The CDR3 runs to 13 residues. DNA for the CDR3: TGTGCCAGCTCCGGGACAGTCGGCGAAAAACTGTTTTTT. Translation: CASSGTVGEKLFF.

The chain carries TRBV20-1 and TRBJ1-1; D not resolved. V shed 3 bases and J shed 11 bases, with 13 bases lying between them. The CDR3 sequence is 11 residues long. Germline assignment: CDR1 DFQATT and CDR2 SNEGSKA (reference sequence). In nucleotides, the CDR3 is TGCAGTGCTAGGGCGATTTCGGTGGCTTTCTTT. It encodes CSARAISVAFF.

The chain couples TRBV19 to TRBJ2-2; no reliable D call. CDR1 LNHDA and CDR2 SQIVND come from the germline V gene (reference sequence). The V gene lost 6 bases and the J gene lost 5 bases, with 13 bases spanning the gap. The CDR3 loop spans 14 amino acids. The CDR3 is CASSKAVGTGELFF. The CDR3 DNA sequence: TGTGCCAGTAGCAAAGCAGTGGGGACCGGGGAGCTGTTTTTT.

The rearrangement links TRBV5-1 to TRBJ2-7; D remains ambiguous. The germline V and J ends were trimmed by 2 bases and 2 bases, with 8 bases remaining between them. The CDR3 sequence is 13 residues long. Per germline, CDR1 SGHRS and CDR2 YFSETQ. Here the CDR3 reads CASSFSPAYEQYF. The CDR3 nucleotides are TGCGCCAGCAGCTTTTCGCCCGCCTACGAGCAGTACTTC.

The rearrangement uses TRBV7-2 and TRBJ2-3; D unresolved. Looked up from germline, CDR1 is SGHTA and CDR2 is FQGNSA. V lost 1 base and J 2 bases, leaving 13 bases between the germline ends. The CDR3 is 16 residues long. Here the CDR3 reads CASSLGAQRHTDTQYF. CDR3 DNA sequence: TGTGCCAGCAGCTTAGGGGCCCAGCGCCACACAGATACGCAGTATTTT.

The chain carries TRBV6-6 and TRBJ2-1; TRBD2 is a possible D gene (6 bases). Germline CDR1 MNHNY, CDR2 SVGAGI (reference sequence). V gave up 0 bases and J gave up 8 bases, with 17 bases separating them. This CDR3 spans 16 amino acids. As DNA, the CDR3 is TGTGCCAGCAGTTACTCGGGGGGAGGTTGGGGCGATGAGCAGTTCTTC. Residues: CASSYSGGGWGDEQFF.

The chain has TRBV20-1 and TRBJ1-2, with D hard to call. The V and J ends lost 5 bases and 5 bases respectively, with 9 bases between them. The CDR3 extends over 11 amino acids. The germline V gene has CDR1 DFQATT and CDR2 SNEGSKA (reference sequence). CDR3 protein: CSAPGGYGYTF. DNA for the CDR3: TGCAGTGCTCCGGGTGGATATGGCTACACCTTC.

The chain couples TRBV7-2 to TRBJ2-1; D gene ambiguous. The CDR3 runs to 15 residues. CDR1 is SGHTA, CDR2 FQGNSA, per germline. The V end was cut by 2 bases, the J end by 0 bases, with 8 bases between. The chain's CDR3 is CASSLSTASYNEQFF. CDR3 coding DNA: TGTGCCAGCAGCTTAAGCACAGCCTCCTACAATGAGCAGTTCTTC.

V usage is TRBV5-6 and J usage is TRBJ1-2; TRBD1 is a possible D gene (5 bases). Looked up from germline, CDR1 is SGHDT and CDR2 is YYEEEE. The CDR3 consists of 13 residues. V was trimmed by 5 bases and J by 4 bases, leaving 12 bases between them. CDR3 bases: TGTGCCAGCAGGGGGGTTTGGGTCTATGGCTACACCTTC. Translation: CASRGVWVYGYTF.

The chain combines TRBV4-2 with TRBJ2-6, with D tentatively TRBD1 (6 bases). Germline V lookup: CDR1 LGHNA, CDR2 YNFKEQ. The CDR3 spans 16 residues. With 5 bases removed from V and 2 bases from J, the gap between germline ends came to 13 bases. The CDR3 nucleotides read TGTGCCAGCAGCGGTCGAGGGGGTACTGGGGCCAACGTCCTGACTTTC. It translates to CASSGRGGTGANVLTF.